This entry lists 8 T cell receptor beta chains sequenced from one sample in a study of blood T cell repertoires in COVID-19. Generated by immunoSEQ multiplex PCR, the TCRdb table keeps only in-frame clones and is missing some. The sample includes 200,000 to 250,000 clones, nearly 90% seen only once; the top ten take approximately 16%. Material: PBMCs or T cells enriched from blood (not recorded which). The source is a man aged 25 to 40 who had been exposed to COVID-19.

V usage is TRBV15 and J usage is TRBJ2-2; 8 bases map to TRBD2. Germline assignment: CDR1 LNHNV and CDR2 YYDKDF (reference sequence). This CDR3 region has 17 residues. The V gene end was trimmed by 1 base and the J gene end by 1 base; junction bases not matched to a gene: 5. This CDR3 is CATSRAGAGENTGELFF. The CDR3, as DNA: TGTGCCACCAGCAGAGCAGGAGCGGGGGAGAACACCGGGGAGCTGTTTTTT.

The rearrangement joins TRBV2 to TRBJ1-2, with 8 bases matching TRBD1. Germline loops: CDR1 SNHLY, CDR2 FYNNEI. The CDR3 extends over 12 amino acids. J was trimmed by 7 bases and V by 5 bases; bases with no gene match: 3. CDR3 region: CASSFTGGGYTF. The CDR3 bases are TGTGCCAGCAGTTTTACAGGGGGTGGCTACACCTTC.

This chain links TRBV4-1 with TRBJ1-4; D not certain. This CDR3 has 12 amino acids. Germline V lookup: CDR1 MGHRA, CDR2 YSYEKL. Trimming stripped 4 bases from V and 8 bases from J, with 8 bases between. The CDR3 protein is CASSPVKEKLFF. The CDR3 DNA reads TGCGCCAGCAGCCCCGTTAAAGAAAAACTGTTTTTT.

This chain links TRBV6-1 with TRBJ2-3, with 9 bases aligning to TRBD2. Germline V lookup: CDR1 MNHNS, CDR2 SASEGT. The V and J ends lost 7 bases and 1 base, in that order; junction bases with no gene match: 3. The CDR3 extends over 14 amino acids. The CDR3 reads CASMAGGGTDTQYF. CDR3 nucleotide sequence: TGTGCCAGCATGGCGGGGGGGGGCACAGATACGCAGTATTTT.

The chain is built from TRBV6-4 and TRBJ2-3, with 10 bases matching TRBD2. The junction had 7 bases not matched to a gene; V was cut back by 3 bases and J by 4 bases. Germline V CDR1 and CDR2: MRHNA, SNTAGT. This CDR3 contains 16 residues. The CDR3 sequence: CASSEKRGGLSDTQYF. CDR3 sequence (DNA): TGTGCCAGCAGTGAGAAGCGGGGGGGCCTCTCAGATACGCAGTATTTT.

The chain recombines TRBV7-3 with TRBJ1-1; 9 bases are a match to TRBD1. V was pared by 5 bases and J by 3 bases, with 7 bases of the junction left unmatched. The V gene's germline CDR1 is SGHTA and CDR2 FQGTGA. This CDR3 has 15 amino acids. The CDR3 region has the DNA TGTGCCAGCAGCGATACAGGGGGCATCGACACTGAAGCTTTCTTT. The encoded protein is CASSDTGGIDTEAFF. Full variable domain (outside the CDR3, taken from reference TRBV7-3 and TRBJ1-1): GAGVSQTPSNKVTEKGKYVELRCDPISGHTALYWYRQSLGQGPEFLIYFQGTGAADDSGLPNDRFFAVRPEGSVSTLKIQRTERGDSAVYLCASSDTGGIDTEAFFGQGTRLTVV.

The gene calls are TRBV7-2 and TRBJ2-2; 8 positions agree with TRBD2. The ends lost 3 bases at V and 2 bases at J; junction bases unmatched: 2. Germline lookup yields CDR1 SGHTA and CDR2 FQGNSA. CDR3 length: 15 amino acids. The CDR3 protein is CASSFTSGNTGELFF. Written as DNA, the CDR3 is TGTGCCAGCAGCTTCACTAGCGGAAACACCGGGGAGCTGTTTTTT. Full variable domain (missing parts from reference TRBV7-2 and TRBJ2-2): GAGVSQSPSNKVTEKGKDVELRCDPISGHTALYWYRQSLGQGLEFLIYFQGNSAPDKSGLPSDRFSAERTGGSVSTLTIQRTQQEDSAVYLCASSFTSGNTGELFFGEGSRLTVL.

This rearrangement joins TRBV20-1 to TRBJ2-5; D is uncertain. CDR3 length: 13 residues. The germline V gene has CDR1 DFQATT and CDR2 SNEGSKA (reference sequence). The V and J ends lost 3 bases and 2 bases respectively, with 10 bases between them. The chain's CDR3 is CSASNSLQETQYF. As DNA, the CDR3 is TGCAGTGCTAGTAACAGCTTACAAGAGACCCAGTACTTC.